The T cell receptor beta chain under discussion was sequenced for a study of technical replicates of blood from a few donors. V lost 8 bases and J 6 bases, leaving 17 bases between the germline ends. In germline, CDR1 is SEHNR, CDR2 FQNEAQ (reference sequence). The CDR3 contains 14 residues. Clones were read by immunoSEQ multiplex PCR, and TCRdb kept only the in-frame ones, dropping some. The profile covers tens of thousands of clones, with 90% to 95% appearing a single time and roughly 0.37% taken by the ten largest. This sequence originates from a human donor in good health. V and J are TRBV7-9 and TRBJ2-1; D might be TRBD2 (6 bases). The sample comprised T cells isolated from PBMCs. DNA for the CDR3: TGTGCCAGCCCACAGGCGGGAAGGGTCAATGAGCAGTTCTTC. Amino acids: CASPQAGRVNEQFF.